This T cell receptor (beta chain) was observed in a study of blood T cell repertoires in COVID-19. The germline gives CDR1 MNHEY, CDR2 SVGAGI. Trimming at V came to 6 bases and at J to 8 bases, leaving 2 bases not matched to a gene. The CDR3 runs to 13 residues. Generated by immunoSEQ multiplex PCR, the TCRdb table keeps only in-frame clones and is missing some. The sample contains roughly 130,000 clones, roughly 80% of which appear only once. Sequenced sample: peripheral blood. This TCR derives from a woman aged 25 to 39 who had recovered from COVID-19. The rearrangement uses TRBV6-5 and TRBJ1-6, with 9 bases lining up with TRBD1. This CDR3 is CASRRTGDSPLHF. In nucleotides, the CDR3 is TGTGCCAGCAGAAGGACAGGGGATTCACCCCTCCACTTT.